This T cell receptor beta chain was sequenced during a study of regulatory T cells in long-lasting Graves disease (dated by TCRdb to about 2021). For the study in its entirety: Patients with newly diagnosed Graves' disease had been on antithyroid drugs for under 3 months. This study used TCR sequencing and RNA sequencing of peripheral blood to compare persistent Graves' disease patients against newly diagnosed Graves' disease patients. The study was registered as a clinical trial and conducted in China. A total of 33 samples were covered by TCR sequencing, comprising approximately 13 persistent and some 20 newly diagnosed Graves' disease patients.

The method behind the library was multiplex PCR. TCRdb records Illumina HiSeq 4000 as the sequencer. CDR3 regions were amplified by Arm-PCR with iRepertoire HTBI primers to construct TCR beta libraries. Before sequencing, the PCR products went through gel purification. Under the source paper's analysis protocol: A total of roughly 65 TRBV and 14 TRBJ segments were identified across samples and were used for gene usage analysis of CDR3 amino acid clonotypes. COPE and FqMerger were used to merge filtered high-quality paired reads into contigs. Contigs were aligned with BLAST to IMGT TRBV, TRBD and TRBJ reference genes, and CDR3 was defined per IMGT. Any clonotype with a frequency above 0.1% was counted as a highly expanded clone. Shannon entropy served as the measure of repertoire diversity, while the Gini coefficient captured V-J evenness. Public clonotypes were defined as clonotypes shared by more than one individual. TCRdb reprocessing: public reads trimmed at Q25 with fastp, clones called with MiXCR, in-frame beta chains kept. Every distinct CDR3 protein forms one entry, paired with its most common genes and DNA. The V and J calls and clone size come from TCRdb's table, not from the authors' own analysis. The table for this sample lists around 470,000 distinct CDR3 sequences; 11% to 15% of them were counted only once. The top ten clonotypes cover under 20% of the sample.

The full study reports these points: Patients with persistent disease shared more public clonotypes (approximately 2,500) than newly diagnosed patients did (around 980). Lower TCR Shannon entropy and fewer highly expanded clones were observed in persistent Graves' disease patients than in newly diagnosed patients, which suggested clonal expansion. Only the TCR beta chain was sequenced and analyzed. As a limitation, the authors acknowledged that the small sample size may reduce accuracy. Preferential use of TRBV28, TRBJ1-2 and TRBJ2-5 was observed in persistent disease, whereas TRBV20-1 and TRBJ2-1 were favored in newly diagnosed disease. The study examined only peripheral blood because the primary lesion, thyroid tissue, could not be accessed.

The sample holds a few counts of this clonotype. It has no known antigen specificity. No qualities accompany the bases; no much larger clone lies one base away. The time point label here, explained by the study, means: newly diagnosed GD, antithyroid drugs for less than 3 months. For both TCR sequencing and RNA sequencing, RNA was extracted from PBMCs using TRIzol. Graves' disease was diagnosed according to American Thyroid Association guidelines. Patients for the study were recruited at an endocrinology department in Xi'an, China. Each patient gave roughly 10 milliliters of peripheral blood, collected in an EDTA anticoagulant tube. Ficoll Paque Plus density gradient separation was used to isolate PBMCs, and no further T cell sorting was done. An Agilent 2100 Bioanalyzer and agarose gel were used to check RNA quality, while a NanoDrop 2000 measured RNA concentration. In the germline V gene (reference sequence), CDR1 corresponds to PRHDT and CDR2 to FYEKMQ. From its cysteine to its phenylalanine, the CDR3 spans 15 amino acids. CDR3 DNA is the only sequence kept; it has 45 bases, read in frame from the first base. Germline trimming: 0 bases from V, 4 bases from J; junction bases outside gene matches: 5.

These data were also filed under a second study, of T cells in Graves' hyperthyroidism and ophthalmopathy. As described in the second report: Graves' hyperthyroidism was defined as stable when no progression to ophthalmopathy occurred over 18 months of follow-up. Hyperthyroidism patients were aged 18 to 65 years and newly diagnosed, with disease duration of less than 2 months. The study excluded patients with uncontrolled infections, other autoimmune diseases, pregnancy or lactation. Clinical symptoms, serum thyroxine and TRAb, thyroid ultrasound, and orbital computed tomography formed the basis for the diagnoses. The first round of RT-PCR for the TCR CDR3 was performed with the HTBI primer set and the Qiagen OneStep RT-PCR kit. Most expanded thyroid clonotypes (frequency above 0.001) were also detected in blood, a finding suggesting that blood repertoires may reflect thyroid immune responses. A model built on a 13 V-J signature distinguished ophthalmopathy from stable hyperthyroidism, reaching roughly 88% sensitivity and around 81% specificity in cross-validation and 80%/75% in testing. In validation, the model predicted progression to ophthalmopathy with over 65% sensitivity and 72.22% specificity, a median of about 6.7 months before onset. To identify distinguishing TCR V-J signatures, a discovery cohort of some 99 patients was used, comprising some 43 with Graves' ophthalmopathy and some 60 with stable Graves' hyperthyroidism. Whether ophthalmopathy could be predicted prospectively was tested in an independent validation cohort made up of under 20 hyperthyroidism patients plus 17 patients who later progressed to ophthalmopathy. The 75 to 100 discovery patients were randomly divided into training and test sets at a 7:3 ratio. In about 6 Graves' hyperthyroidism patients, the study also compared T-cell repertoires from thyroid tissue with T-cell repertoires from blood. Once sampling was done, hyperthyroidism patients were given methimazole at a starting dose of 30 mg daily, whereas ophthalmopathy patients were given high-dose intravenous methylprednisolone. Libraries were constructed in a second round of multiplex PCR, after which size selection and purification were performed. Paired-end sequencing of the libraries was performed with 100 bp reads on an Illumina HiSeq2000. SOAPnuke was used to process the raw data, throwing out any read that contained adapters or uncalled bases, had a mean Phred below 15, or lacked an exact constant-primer or identifier match. COPE v1.2.5 was used to merge the high-quality paired reads, and each unique nucleotide sequence was defined as a clonotype. MiTCR v1.1 was used to align the clonotypes against IMGT TRBV, TRBD and TRBJ reference segments. The analysis included only V-J combinations with a frequency above 0.0001, which together covered over 98% of the repertoires. A TCS score was defined as the ratio of F50 (clonal expansion) to E x V (chaos), with BLOSUM62-based TCRdist applied between CDR3 peptides within each V-J. Welch's t-statistics and random forest reduced roughly 530 V-J features to under 15, which were used in a naive Bayes classifier (R e1071). No statistical method was used to set the sample size in advance, and investigators knew the group allocation. The paper reports TCR Vbeta CDR3 sequencing of roughly 140 peripheral blood samples: around 45 ophthalmopathy, 70 to 85 hyperthyroidism and 17 progressor patients.

This TCR was sampled from a woman aged 45-65 years with Graves disease. Donor details come from another sample of the same person, matched by shared clones. The sequence joins TRBV13 to TRBJ1-2; a stretch of 7 junction bases matches TRBD1. This specimen consisted of peripheral blood mononuclear cells (PBMCs), obtained at new diagnosis, from a patient treated with antithyroid drugs. CDR3 protein: CASSLGLTGPYGYTF. The DNA sequence reads TGTGCCAGCAGCTTAGGCCTGACAGGGCCCTATGGCTACACCTTC.